This T cell receptor (beta chain) was found in a study of Tregs in tolerant kidney transplant recipients. Study findings and constraints: In tolerant patients, donor-specific Tregs outgrew total Tregs, suggesting antigen-driven expansion.

As concerns this clone: Its specificity is unknown. The read finishes 3 residues shy of the CDR3 end, and the germline J gene is used to complete it.

Generated by immunoSEQ multiplex PCR, the TCRdb table keeps only in-frame clones and is missing some. The listing records more than 30,000 clones. Unstimulated regulatory T cells (CD4+CD25+CD127-), CD4+CD25- non-regulatory cells, CD4 and CD8 cells were FACS-sorted from thawed PBMCs. The germline V gene has CDR1 DFQATT and CDR2 SNEGSKA (reference sequence). This CDR3 contains 17 residues. The V end lost 0 bases, the J end lost 0 bases, and 16 bases lay between the germline ends. Sequences were derived from CD8+ T cells from blood, sampled before the transplant. The V gene is TRBV20-1, the J gene TRBJ2-3; D remains unclear. The clonotype originates from a human donor who received a combined kidney and bone marrow transplant. Incomplete CDR3 DNA: TGCAGTGCTAGAGATTGGCGGAGTTCGACTAGCACAGATACG. Protein sequence: CSARDWRSSTSTDT. The whole CDR3 protein reads CSARDWRSSTSTDTQYF.